The 22 T cell receptor beta chains in this list originate from one sample, sequenced in a study of shared clonotypes between healthy human individuals. Profiling relied on immunoSEQ multiplex PCR, and the TCRdb table lists in-frame clones only, not all of them. The sample has roughly 490,000 clones, approximately 80% seen once; the top ten hold 10% to 15%. Sequencing input: PBMCs. These receptors were collected from a woman in her thirties or forties in good health. Some clones in this sample may be carry-over from other donors' samples.

The genes are TRBV4-2 and TRBJ2-5; maybe TRBD2 (6 bases). CDR1 is LGHNA and CDR2 is YNFKEQ in the germline V gene. The V gene lost 0 bases and the J gene lost 0 bases, with 20 bases spanning the gap. The CDR3 length is 19 residues. The CDR3 DNA is TGTGCCAGCAGCCAAGATGATAGGTCGGGAGTGGTCCACCAAGAGACCCAGTACTTC. Amino acids: CASSQDDRSGVVHQETQYF.

The chain carries TRBV15 and TRBJ2-5; D unresolved. Germline V lookup: CDR1 LNHNV, CDR2 YYDKDF (reference sequence). Trimming removed 1 base at V and 0 bases at J, with 9 bases between. The CDR3 length is 15 residues. CDR3 nucleotide sequence: TGTGCCACCAGCAGAGCTGCCAGGTACCAAGAGACCCAGTACTTC. This encodes CATSRAARYQETQYF. Based on the CDR3 plus reference TRBV15 and TRBJ2-5, the full variable domain is DAMVIQNPRYQVTQFGKPVTLSCSQTLNHNVMYWYQQKSSQAPKLLFHYYDKDFNNEADTPDNFQSRRPNTSFCFLDIRSPGLGDTAMYLCATSRAARYQETQYFGPGTRLLVL.

This clone was seen once. The chain carries TRBV14 and TRBJ2-1, with 7 positions matching TRBD2. Germline V gene data show CDR1 as SGHDN and CDR2 as FVKESK. V was pared by 5 bases and J by 0 bases, with 7 bases of the junction left unmatched. The length of the CDR3 is 16 residues. CDR3 sequence: CASSSRLASSYNEQFF. CDR3 DNA: TGTGCCAGCAGCTCCAGACTAGCAAGCTCCTACAATGAGCAGTTCTTC.

This clone was observed a few times. This chain uses TRBV5-1 with TRBJ2-2, with 12 bases lining up with TRBD1. This CDR3 region has 16 residues. The V segment lost 4 bases and the J segment 9 bases; nucleotides outside the gene matches: 10. CDR1 is SGHRS, CDR2 YFSETQ, per germline. CDR3 DNA sequence: TGCGCCAGCAGCCCAACCCCGGGACAGGGGGCGCGGGAGCTGTTTTTT. Translating gives CASSPTPGQGARELFF.

This sequence joins TRBV6-5 and TRBJ2-5, with TRBD1 as a possible D gene (5 bases). The DNA end is a closer match to TRBJ2-7, so the J assignment may be wrong. The CDR3 has 15 residues. Germline V gene sequence: CDR1 MNHEY, CDR2 SVGAGI. CDR3 region: CASKQDRAGSDEQYF. CDR3 DNA sequence: TGTGCCAGCAAACAAGATCGGGCAGGGTCGGACGAGCAGTACTTC.

This clone was observed at least ten times. This chain links TRBV10-2 with TRBJ1-5; D is unclear. Germline V lookup: CDR1 WSHSY, CDR2 SAAADI. The CDR3 has 13 residues. Trimming left V 1 base short and J 4 bases short, with 5 bases between. As DNA, the CDR3 is TGCGCCAGCAGTGAGTGGTTAAATCAGCCCCAGCATTTT. As protein: CASSEWLNQPQHF.

V gene TRBV11-3 combines with J gene TRBJ1-5; maybe TRBD1 (6 bases). Germline assignment: CDR1 SGHNT and CDR2 YENEEA. CDR3 length: 17 amino acids. The germline V and J ends were trimmed by 2 bases and 4 bases, with 18 bases remaining between them. The CDR3 is CASSLTYRDDGNQPQHF. DNA for the CDR3: TGTGCCAGCAGCTTAACCTACAGGGATGATGGGAATCAGCCCCAGCATTTT.

The chain employs TRBV6-5 and TRBJ2-1, with a weak D call TRBD1 (6 bases). CDR1 is MNHEY, CDR2 SVGAGI, per germline. The length of the CDR3 is 15 residues. The V end lost 0 bases, the J end lost 3 bases, and 9 bases lay between the germline ends. The CDR3 sequence: CASSYSGQSYNEQFF. As DNA, the CDR3 is TGTGCCAGCAGTTACTCGGGACAAAGCTACAATGAGCAGTTCTTC.

This clone occurred once. The chain combines TRBV7-6 with TRBJ2-7; D remains ambiguous. This CDR3 is 13 amino acids long. Germline assignment: CDR1 SGHVS and CDR2 FNYEAQ. Between the trimmed V and J ends, which lost 3 bases and 2 bases, there was a span of 8 bases. CDR3 amino acids: CASSLGSPYEQYF. The CDR3 DNA reads TGTGCCAGCAGCTTGGGAAGCCCCTACGAGCAGTACTTC.

The rearrangement joins TRBV7-6 to TRBJ2-6; no firm D call. Trimming took off 5 bases at V and 2 bases at J, with 19 bases between the two ends. Germline loops: CDR1 SGHVS, CDR2 FNYEAQ. The CDR3 consists of 18 residues. The CDR3 nucleotides are TGTGCCAGCAGCCCATCCTTCTTTTCGAAGCCTGGGGCCAACGTCCTGACTTTC. Protein sequence: CASSPSFFSKPGANVLTF.

The CDR3 DNA reads TGCGCCAGCAGCTTGTTCGGGTCGACTAGCACAGATACGCAGTATTTT. This translates into CASSLFGSTSTDTQYF. The chain employs TRBV5-1 and TRBJ2-3; unclear D gene. The CDR3 is 16 amino acids. The germline V gene encodes CDR1 SGHRS and CDR2 YFSETQ. Trimming removed 1 base from V and 0 bases from J, with 12 bases in between.

This clone appeared a few times. The chain couples TRBV5-1 to TRBJ1-5; D is undetermined. The CDR3 is made up of 15 amino acids. Trimming removed 0 bases at V and 6 bases at J, with 13 bases between. Germline V gene lookup returns CDR1 SGHRS and CDR2 YFSETQ. The CDR3 here is CASSLGEGLGQPQHF. DNA for the CDR3: TGCGCCAGCAGCTTGGGGGAGGGCTTGGGTCAGCCCCAGCATTTT.

This clone was seen repeatedly, ten times or more. The rearrangement joins TRBV6-1 to TRBJ2-7; 10 bases are a match to TRBD2. The V gene end was trimmed by 4 bases and the J gene end by 8 bases; junction bases not matched to a gene: 14. Germline V gene data show CDR1 as MNHNS and CDR2 as SASEGT. This CDR3 contains 16 residues. CDR3 bases: TGTGCCAGCAGTGGTGTAAAGGCTAGCGGGAGTATTAAGCAGTACTTC. Translating gives CASSGVKASGSIKQYF.

This clone occurred once. The CDR3 DNA follows: TGTGCCAGCAGTGAAGCGCGGCCTAGCGGGAGGAATGAGCAGTTCTTC. This sequence encodes CASSEARPSGRNEQFF. The chain couples TRBV6-1 to TRBJ2-1; TRBD2 matches at 11 bases. CDR3 length equals 16 residues. Per germline, CDR1 MNHNS and CDR2 SASEGT. The V segment lost 0 bases and the J segment 7 bases; nucleotides outside the gene matches: 5.

This chain uses TRBV6-1 with TRBJ2-7, with 9 bases lining up with TRBD1. Per the germline V gene, CDR1 is MNHNS and CDR2 is SASEGT. The CDR3 is 14 residues long. V shed 6 bases and J 6 bases; nucleotides not matched to a gene: 9. The DNA of the CDR3 is TGTGCCAGCAGATACAGGGGGCAAGAATCCGAGCAGTACTTC. Translating gives CASRYRGQESEQYF.

The V gene is TRBV2, the J gene TRBJ2-7, with 8 bases aligning to TRBD2. J lost 6 bases, V lost 6 bases, and 10 bases had no gene match. From germline, CDR1 is SNHLY and CDR2 FYNNEI. The CDR3 is made up of 14 amino acids. CDR3 in amino acids: CASRKEHTSGEQYF. The CDR3 bases are TGTGCCAGCAGGAAGGAACATACTAGCGGCGAGCAGTACTTC.

J is TRBJ1-2 and V is TRBV4-1, with D uncertain. The CDR3 is made up of 12 amino acids. Trimming took off 8 bases at V and 4 bases at J, with 11 bases between the two ends. Per germline, CDR1 MGHRA and CDR2 YSYEKL. CDR3 nucleotides: TGCGCCAGCGGGCGGGCGGGCTATGGCTACACCTTC. It translates to CASGRAGYGYTF.

This clone was detected many times. The V call is TRBV4-3, the J call TRBJ1-1; TRBD1 might be the D (5 bases). Germline CDR1 reads LGHNA; CDR2 reads YSLEER. Deletions cut 3 bases from V and 3 bases from J, with 11 bases between. CDR3 length: 14 residues. CDR3 amino acids: CASSQRAGDTEAFF. The CDR3 coding sequence is TGCGCCAGCAGCCAGAGGGCGGGGGACACTGAAGCTTTCTTT.

This clone was seen only a few times. The chain is built from TRBV10-3 and TRBJ1-1, with D possibly TRBD1 on 6 matching bases. Trimming removed 7 bases from V and 0 bases from J, with 9 bases in between. This CDR3 is 13 amino acids long. Germline V lookup: CDR1 ENHRY, CDR2 SYGVKD. CDR3 in DNA: TGTGCCATCACGGGGGACATGAACACTGAAGCTTTCTTT. Its protein product is CAITGDMNTEAFF.

For this clone: Just one base apart from a much larger clone, this may be a read error. The rearrangement uses TRBV27 and TRBJ2-2, with 13 bases that match TRBD2. CDR3 length: 16 residues. Germline V gene lookup returns CDR1 MNHEY and CDR2 SMNVEV (reference sequence). The CDR3, as DNA: TGTGCCGGCAGTTTACTAGCGGGAGGGCTTACCGGGGAGCTGTTTTTT. Encoded protein: CAGSLLAGGLTGELFF.

The rearrangement uses TRBV6-6 and TRBJ1-5, with D possibly TRBD1 on 5 matching bases. This CDR3 comprises 16 residues. Per the germline V gene, CDR1 is MNHNY and CDR2 is SVGAGI (reference sequence). V was pared by 0 bases and J by 0 bases, with 9 bases between. CDR3 in amino acids: CASSYSRGDSNQPQHF. As DNA, the CDR3 is TGTGCCAGCAGTTACTCGAGAGGGGATAGCAATCAGCCCCAGCATTTT.

J is TRBJ2-4 and V is TRBV4-3, with TRBD1 matching over 8 bases. V shed 0 bases and J 7 bases; nucleotides not matched to a gene: 11. The germline CDR1 and CDR2 sequences are LGHNA and YSLEER. The CDR3 is 17 amino acids. For the CDR3, the DNA is TGCGCCAGCAGCCAAGACCACGGGACAGGAGGAGTGAACATTCAGTACTTC. Its protein product is CASSQDHGTGGVNIQYF.